The sequence of this TCR beta chain was determined in a study of shared clonotypes between healthy human individuals. Study findings and constraints: The sampled material consisted only of blood, and tissue repertoires are likely to differ. All-four-donor shared clonotypes had higher generation probabilities than non-shared clonotypes did. About 5% of naive CD4 clonotypes were common to a few donors.

Concerning this clone: Its antigen is unidentified.

The V end lost 2 bases, the J end lost 4 bases, and 19 bases lay between the germline ends. Germline CDR1 SGHTA, CDR2 FQGTGA. The CDR3 runs 17 residues. The assay was immunoSEQ multiplex PCR, and TCRdb's table has in-frame clones only and misses some. The sample comprises 2 million to 2.5 million clones, approximately 95% of which are singletons, and about 0.39% rests with the top ten. Sequencing was done on a sample of naive CD4+ T cells from PBMCs. Subset defined: CD45RA+ positively selected. The clonotype originates from a man in his late teens or twenties in good health. Some clones in this sample may be carry-over from other donors' samples. This chain joins TRBV7-3 and TRBJ2-3; tentatively, D is TRBD1 (6 bases). This CDR3 is CASSLSFGRGSADTQYF. In DNA form, the CDR3 reads TGTGCCAGCAGCTTATCGTTCGGCAGGGGTTCCGCAGATACGCAGTATTTT.